This T cell receptor beta chain emerged from a study of T cell responses to AZD1222 COVID-19 vaccine. General study findings and limits: Most donors were white British, females outnumbered males, and clonal diversity was possibly underestimated. Every sample of the repertoires postdated the peak T cell response. Just a handful of people given AZD1222 tested seropositive at baseline. Vaccine-associated CD4 TCRs ranged over spike, dominating at 160-218 and 743-854.

The table came from immunoSEQ multiplex PCR; TCRdb's copy has only in-frame clones and leaves some out. The sample includes roughly 130,000 clones, roughly nine tenths of them seen just once. The V gene lost 4 bases and the J gene lost 2 bases, with 9 bases spanning the gap. The CDR3 has 13 residues. CDR1 is SGDLS, CDR2 YYNGEE, per germline. This clone was detected only a few times. What it binds is not known. The chain links TRBV9 to TRBJ1-1; D gene uncertain. This receptor was obtained from an adult in good health. Source: peripheral blood, taken on day 0 of AZD1222 vaccination. The CDR3 reads CASSTRYNTEAFF. CDR3 DNA: TGTGCCAGCAGCACGCGATATAACACTGAAGCTTTCTTT.